The clone carrying this T cell receptor beta chain was observed a few times. The same CDR3 is also encoded by other DNA sequences in this sample. This sample stems from a study of CD8+ T cells in alopecia areata. Germline CDR1 is GTSNPN and CDR2 is SVGIG (reference sequence). This CDR3 comprises 12 residues. The V gene lost 1 base and the J gene lost 3 bases, with 6 bases spanning the gap. The sample's treatment: oral pan-JAK inhibitor, 5-10 mg twice daily. Extracted from the samples, RNA was reverse transcribed into cDNA to serve as the sequencing template. Using immunoSEQ multiplex PCR, the repertoire was profiled, and TCRdb retains in-frame clones only, with some absent. The top ten clones hold roughly a tenth of a sample with over 150,000 clones, 53% of them seen once.

The V gene is TRBV30, the J gene TRBJ1-1; D remains ambiguous. Sequencing was performed on CD8+ T cells sorted from blood, taken at week 24, from a patient treated with tofacitinib. This sequence originates from a human donor with alopecia areata. The CDR3 here is CAWSAGDTEAFF. The CDR3 nucleotides read TGTGCCTGGAGTGCCGGGGACACTGAAGCTTTCTTT.